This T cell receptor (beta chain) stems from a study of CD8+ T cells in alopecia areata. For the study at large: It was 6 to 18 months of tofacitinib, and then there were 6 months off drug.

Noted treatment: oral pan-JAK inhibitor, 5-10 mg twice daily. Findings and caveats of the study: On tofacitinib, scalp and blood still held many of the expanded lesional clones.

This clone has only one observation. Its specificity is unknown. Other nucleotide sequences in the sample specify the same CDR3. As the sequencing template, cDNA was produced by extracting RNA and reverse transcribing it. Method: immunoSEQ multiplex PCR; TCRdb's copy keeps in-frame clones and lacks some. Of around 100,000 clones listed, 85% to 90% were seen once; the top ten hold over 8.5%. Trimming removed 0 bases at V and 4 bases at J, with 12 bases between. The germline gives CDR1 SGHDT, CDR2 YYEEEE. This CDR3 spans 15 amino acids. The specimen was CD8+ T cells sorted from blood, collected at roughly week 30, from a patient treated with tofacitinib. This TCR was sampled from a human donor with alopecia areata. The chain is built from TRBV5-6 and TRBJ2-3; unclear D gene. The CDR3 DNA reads TGTGCCAGCAGCTTGGCCGCTAGTGTACCAGATACGCAGTATTTT. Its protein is CASSLAASVPDTQYF.